The present entry profiles one T cell receptor (beta chain) with its context. The entry originates in a study of pediatric ulcerative colitis. Germline CDR1 is GTSNPN and CDR2 is SVGIG (reference sequence). The CDR3 covers 15 residues. J gave up 3 bases and V 3 bases, and 7 bases lay outside the gene matches. Here immunoSEQ multiplex PCR was the method, and the copy in TCRdb shows in-frame clones only, minus some. This sample carries about 32,000 clones, roughly 78% of them seen once, and the ten largest clones take around 4.4%. Sequenced input: blood. The TCR comes from a boy younger than 18 with severe ulcerative colitis. J is TRBJ2-2 and V is TRBV30; 7 bases map to TRBD1. The CDR3 region is CAWSPPDRDTGELFF. CDR3 in DNA: TGTGCCTGGAGCCCCCCCGACAGGGACACCGGGGAGCTGTTTTTT.